This is a list of T cell receptor beta chains from one sample in a study of blood T cell repertoires in COVID-19. The assay was immunoSEQ multiplex PCR, and TCRdb's table has in-frame clones only and misses some. The table lists more than 250,000 clones, roughly 85% of them singletons, with around 5% in the top ten. The sequenced sample consisted of PBMCs or T cells enriched from blood (not recorded which). The receptors were sampled from a man aged 35 to 55 who had been exposed to COVID-19. Both conserved end residues are part of each CDR3. D genes are given only for firm matches. Clone size, where shown, is once, few, many, or a class for clones that have expanded.

abundance,v_gene,j_gene,d_gene,CDR3aa,CDR3nt
NA,TRBV10-3,TRBJ2-1,TRBD2,CAISSSSGSPSYNEQFF,TGTGCCATCAGTAGCTCTAGCGGGAGTCCCTCCTACAATGAGCAGTTCTTC
few,TRBV5-4,TRBJ1-1,NA,CASSWGQDTEAFF,TGTGCCAGCAGCTGGGGCCAGGACACTGAAGCTTTCTTT
NA,TRBV7-6,TRBJ2-3,TRBD2,CASSPRAGSGTDTQYF,TGTGCCAGCAGCCCTCGAGCGGGGTCGGGCACAGATACGCAGTATTTT
NA,TRBV2,TRBJ1-2,NA,CASSESGLGNYGYTF,TGTGCCAGCAGTGAATCGGGATTGGGAAATTATGGCTACACCTTC
NA,TRBV10-3,TRBJ2-5,TRBD2,CAISEPGAGEVKTQYF,TGTGCCATCAGTGAACCCGGGGCGGGAGAGGTAAAGACCCAGTACTTC
NA,TRBV18,TRBJ1-4,NA,CASSLGQINEKLFF,TGTGCCAGCTCACTCGGACAGATTAATGAAAAACTGTTTTTT
NA,TRBV9,TRBJ1-2,NA,CASSYNYNYGYTF,TGTGCCAGCAGCTATAATTATAACTATGGCTACACCTTC
few,TRBV12-3/TRBV12-4,TRBJ2-6,TRBD1,CASSLGRDRVLTF,TGTGCCAGCAGTCTAGGCCGGGACAGGGTCTTGACTTTC
NA,TRBV10-2,TRBJ2-3,NA,CASLNTDTQYF,TGCGCCAGCCTTAACACAGATACGCAGTATTTT
few,TRBV30,TRBJ2-3,TRBD2,CAWRYGTSGTDTQYF,TGTGCCTGGAGGTACGGGACTAGCGGCACAGATACGCAGTATTTT
NA,TRBV24-1,TRBJ2-1,NA,CATSDLIDEQFF,TGTGCCACCAGTGATTTGATCGATGAGCAGTTCTTC
few,TRBV27,TRBJ1-2,NA,CASSPHRVRYGYTF,TGTGCCAGCAGTCCGCACAGGGTTCGCTATGGCTACACCTTC
NA,TRBV24-1,TRBJ2-5,NA,CATSGGLGETQYF,TGTGCCACCAGTGGGGGACTGGGAGAGACCCAGTACTTC